This T cell receptor (beta chain) was sequenced in a study of T cells in Graves' hyperthyroidism and ophthalmopathy. Overall study context: The initial diagnosis was the point when peripheral blood was collected, ahead of any treatment. Regarding the study as a whole: Ophthalmopathy onset followed model prediction by a median around six months.

Many counts were recorded for this clonotype. Its antigen remains unidentified. The CDR3 is 12 amino acids. Deletions cut 7 bases from V and 7 bases from J, with 14 bases between. What was amplified from RNA transcripts were TCR beta CDR3 regions. The TCR CDR3 first-round RT-PCR relied on the HTBI primer set. TCRdb independently ran MiXCR on the multiplex PCR reads; one entry per CDR3 protein. The table includes roughly 740,000 distinct CDR3 sequences, about 15% detected once. Stable disease denoted Graves' hyperthyroidism without ophthalmopathy progression within 18 months. The study based diagnoses on clinical symptoms, serum thyroxine and TRAb, thyroid ultrasound and orbital computed tomography.

The chain joins TRBV12-3 or TRBV12-4 to TRBJ2-7; D possibly matches TRBD1 or TRBD2 (5 bases each). The receptor was derived from a man in his late teens or twenties with Graves' hyperthyroidism. The sequenced sample was blood. The CDR3 spells CASTGRGREQYF. For the CDR3, the DNA is TGTGCCAGCACCGGACGGGGCCGGGAGCAGTACTTC.